A selection of T cell receptor beta chains follows, all from one sample in a study of blood T cell repertoires in COVID-19. The repertoire was sequenced with immunoSEQ multiplex PCR; TCRdb's copy has only in-frame clones and lacks some. The table lists some 200,000 clones, 65% to 85% of them singletons. Sequenced sample: peripheral blood. The origin of the receptors is a woman in her 30s with COVID-19, enrolled during active disease. Both conserved end residues are part of each CDR3. Fields, in order: V gene, clone size, J gene, D gene, CDR3 DNA, CDR3 protein. The D gene is left open where the match is weak. Expanded clones get a size class; other rows say once, few or many, or leave the size out.

V gene: TRBV24-1
clone size: NA
J gene: TRBJ2-1
D gene: TRBD2
CDR3 DNA: TGTGCCACCAGTGATCCGGGACTAGTCGGGCAGTTCTTC
CDR3 protein: CATSDPGLVGQFF

V gene: TRBV29-1
clone size: NA
J gene: TRBJ2-6
D gene: NA
CDR3 DNA: TGCAGCGTTAGACAGGCTGGGGCCAACGTCCTGACTTTC
CDR3 protein: CSVRQAGANVLTF

V gene: TRBV18
clone size: NA
J gene: TRBJ1-1
D gene: NA
CDR3 DNA: TGTGCCAGCTCGGGGCAACAGCTGAACACTGAAGCTTTCTTT
CDR3 protein: CASSGQQLNTEAFF

V gene: TRBV6-5
clone size: NA
J gene: TRBJ1-2
D gene: TRBD1
CDR3 DNA: TGTGCCAGCAGACCGGGACAGGGAACTTATGGCTACACCTTC
CDR3 protein: CASRPGQGTYGYTF

V gene: TRBV15
clone size: NA
J gene: TRBJ2-7
D gene: NA
CDR3 DNA: TGTGCCACCAGCAGAGATCAACTCTACGAGCAGTACTTC
CDR3 protein: CATSRDQLYEQYF

V gene: TRBV27
clone size: few
J gene: TRBJ2-7
D gene: NA
CDR3 DNA: TGTGCCAGCTCCTTCCTTGGGTCGGCTAGCTCCTACGAGCAGTACTTC
CDR3 protein: CASSFLGSASSYEQYF

V gene: TRBV10-3
clone size: NA
J gene: TRBJ1-2
D gene: TRBD1
CDR3 DNA: TGTGCCATCAGTGAGTCCAGGACAGGGAAACAGGACTACACCTTC
CDR3 protein: CAISESRTGKQDYTF

V gene: TRBV15
clone size: few
J gene: TRBJ2-1
D gene: NA
CDR3 DNA: TGTGCCACCAGCAGGAGGTACAATGAGCAGTTCTTC
CDR3 protein: CATSRRYNEQFF

V gene: TRBV19
clone size: NA
J gene: TRBJ1-5
D gene: NA
CDR3 DNA: TGTGCCAGTAGTACCCCTATCGTTGGGCCCCAGCATTTT
CDR3 protein: CASSTPIVGPQHF

V gene: TRBV10-2
clone size: few
J gene: TRBJ2-7
D gene: TRBD2
CDR3 DNA: TGCGCCAGCAGTAGCAGCGGGAGGGGGGGGATCGAGCAGTACTTC
CDR3 protein: CASSSSGRGGIEQYF

V gene: TRBV29-1
clone size: NA
J gene: TRBJ2-1
D gene: TRBD1
CDR3 DNA: TGCAGCGTTACAGGGGGGCCCAATGAGCAGTTCTTC
CDR3 protein: CSVTGGPNEQFF

V gene: TRBV4-2
clone size: NA
J gene: TRBJ2-1
D gene: NA
CDR3 DNA: TGTGCCAGCAGCCAAGACCTCGGGAGTGGATCCTACAATGAGCAGTTCTTC
CDR3 protein: CASSQDLGSGSYNEQFF

V gene: TRBV11-2
clone size: NA
J gene: TRBJ2-7
D gene: TRBD2
CDR3 DNA: TGTGCCAGCAGGAGAGCGGGGGGGAGGAACGAGCAGTACTTC
CDR3 protein: CASRRAGGRNEQYF

V gene: TRBV6-6
clone size: NA
J gene: TRBJ2-2
D gene: TRBD2
CDR3 DNA: TGTGCCAGCAAGGTCTCTAGCGGGGGGGCCGGGGAGCTGTTTTTT
CDR3 protein: CASKVSSGGAGELFF

V gene: TRBV4-1
clone size: NA
J gene: TRBJ1-1
D gene: NA
CDR3 DNA: TGCGCCAGCAGCCAAGAAGGGGTAGGAATCAGGAGTGGGGCTTTCTTT
CDR3 protein: CASSQEGVGIRSGAFF

V gene: TRBV5-1
clone size: once
J gene: TRBJ1-6
D gene: NA
CDR3 DNA: TGCGCCAGCGGGCAAGGACTTCACGATTCACCCCTCCACTTT
CDR3 protein: CASGQGLHDSPLHF

V gene: TRBV7-9
clone size: NA
J gene: TRBJ1-2
D gene: NA
CDR3 DNA: TGTGCCAGCAGCTTAGCGCTTTCTGGCGGCTACACCTTC
CDR3 protein: CASSLALSGGYTF

V gene: TRBV6-5
clone size: NA
J gene: TRBJ2-7
D gene: TRBD1
CDR3 DNA: TGTGCCAGCAGTAGAGGGACAGGGAGTTTCTACGAGCAGTACTTC
CDR3 protein: CASSRGTGSFYEQYF

V gene: TRBV7-9
clone size: NA
J gene: TRBJ2-1
D gene: TRBD2
CDR3 DNA: TGTGCCAGCAGCCGTAGCGGGGCCAGCTCCTACAATGAGCAGTTCTTC
CDR3 protein: CASSRSGASSYNEQFF

V gene: TRBV7-9
clone size: NA
J gene: TRBJ2-7
D gene: NA
CDR3 DNA: TGTGCCAGCAGCTTAGGACAGCACTACGAGCAGTACTTC
CDR3 protein: CASSLGQHYEQYF

V gene: TRBV6-2/TRBV6-3
clone size: once
J gene: TRBJ1-2
D gene: NA
CDR3 DNA: TGTGCCAGCAGTTACACCCAGGGTGGCTACACCTTC
CDR3 protein: CASSYTQGGYTF

V gene: TRBV28
clone size: NA
J gene: TRBJ2-7
D gene: NA
CDR3 DNA: TGTGCCATCACACAGGGATCCTACGAGCAGTACTTC
CDR3 protein: CAITQGSYEQYF

V gene: TRBV12-5
clone size: NA
J gene: TRBJ2-7
D gene: TRBD1
CDR3 DNA: TGTGCTAGTGGTTTGGGGGACAGGGGGCGGCACGAGCAGTACTTC
CDR3 protein: CASGLGDRGRHEQYF

V gene: TRBV27
clone size: NA
J gene: TRBJ1-2
D gene: TRBD1
CDR3 DNA: TGTGCCAGTTCACCGGGACAGGGAACCCTCTATGGCTACACCTTC
CDR3 protein: CASSPGQGTLYGYTF

V gene: TRBV23-1
clone size: NA
J gene: TRBJ1-6
D gene: NA
CDR3 DNA: TGCGCCAGCAGTCAATGGGGGTGGGGGCAGGGGTGCAATTCACCCCTCCACTTT
CDR3 protein: CASSQWGWGQGCNSPLHF

V gene: TRBV6-6
clone size: NA
J gene: TRBJ2-7
D gene: TRBD2
CDR3 DNA: TGTGCCAGCTTAGCGGGGAACTCCTACGAGCAGTACTTC
CDR3 protein: CASLAGNSYEQYF

V gene: TRBV4-1
clone size: NA
J gene: TRBJ2-1
D gene: TRBD2
CDR3 DNA: TGCGCCAGCAGGATTGGTAGCGGGGGGGCGCGGGAGCAGTTCTTC
CDR3 protein: CASRIGSGGAREQFF

V gene: TRBV9
clone size: NA
J gene: TRBJ2-2
D gene: NA
CDR3 DNA: TGTGCCAGCAGCGTTAGCGGTTCGACCGGGGAGCTGTTTTTT
CDR3 protein: CASSVSGSTGELFF

V gene: TRBV5-1
clone size: NA
J gene: TRBJ2-2
D gene: NA
CDR3 DNA: TGCGCCAGCACGGCGACAGGATGGCAGGACACCGGGGAGCTGTTTTTT
CDR3 protein: CASTATGWQDTGELFF

V gene: TRBV4-3
clone size: NA
J gene: TRBJ1-1
D gene: TRBD1
CDR3 DNA: TGCGCCAGCAGCCGAACAGGGGGCATGAACACTGAAGCTTTCTTT
CDR3 protein: CASSRTGGMNTEAFF

V gene: TRBV5-1
clone size: NA
J gene: TRBJ2-1
D gene: TRBD2
CDR3 DNA: TGCGCCAGCAGCTTGGGCCTAGCGGGAGATCGGAATGAGCAGTTCTTC
CDR3 protein: CASSLGLAGDRNEQFF

V gene: TRBV24-1
clone size: NA
J gene: TRBJ2-5
D gene: NA
CDR3 DNA: TGTGCCACCAGTGATTTCATCCAGGGCCAAGAGACCCAGTACTTC
CDR3 protein: CATSDFIQGQETQYF

V gene: TRBV5-1
clone size: NA
J gene: TRBJ2-1
D gene: NA
CDR3 DNA: TGCGCCAGCAGGGGGGAGGCTTACAATGAGCAGTTCTTC
CDR3 protein: CASRGEAYNEQFF

V gene: TRBV3-1/TRBV3-2
clone size: NA
J gene: TRBJ2-3
D gene: TRBD2
CDR3 DNA: TGTGCCAGCAGCCAAGGAAGACTAGCGGGAGGGTTCAGCACAGATACGCAGTATTTT
CDR3 protein: CASSQGRLAGGFSTDTQYF

V gene: TRBV5-5
clone size: NA
J gene: TRBJ2-2
D gene: NA
CDR3 DNA: TGTGCCAGCAGCTTAACAGGCGCAGGGGCCGGGGAGCTGTTTTTT
CDR3 protein: CASSLTGAGAGELFF

V gene: TRBV5-1
clone size: NA
J gene: TRBJ2-5
D gene: TRBD1
CDR3 DNA: TGCGCCAGCAGCTTATTAGGGACAGACCAAGAGACCCAGTACTTC
CDR3 protein: CASSLLGTDQETQYF

V gene: TRBV5-1
clone size: NA
J gene: TRBJ2-3
D gene: NA
CDR3 DNA: TGCGCCAGCAGCTTGTTTTTGGAAAGGACTCACACAGATACGCAGTATTTT
CDR3 protein: CASSLFLERTHTDTQYF

V gene: TRBV5-5
clone size: NA
J gene: TRBJ2-5
D gene: TRBD1
CDR3 DNA: TGTGCCAGCAGCTGGGGGACTGGGACAGGACAAGAGACCCAGTACTTC
CDR3 protein: CASSWGTGTGQETQYF

V gene: TRBV9
clone size: NA
J gene: TRBJ2-1
D gene: NA
CDR3 DNA: TGTGCCAGCAGCCGATATCAGGGTACCCCCTACAATGAGCAGTTCTTC
CDR3 protein: CASSRYQGTPYNEQFF